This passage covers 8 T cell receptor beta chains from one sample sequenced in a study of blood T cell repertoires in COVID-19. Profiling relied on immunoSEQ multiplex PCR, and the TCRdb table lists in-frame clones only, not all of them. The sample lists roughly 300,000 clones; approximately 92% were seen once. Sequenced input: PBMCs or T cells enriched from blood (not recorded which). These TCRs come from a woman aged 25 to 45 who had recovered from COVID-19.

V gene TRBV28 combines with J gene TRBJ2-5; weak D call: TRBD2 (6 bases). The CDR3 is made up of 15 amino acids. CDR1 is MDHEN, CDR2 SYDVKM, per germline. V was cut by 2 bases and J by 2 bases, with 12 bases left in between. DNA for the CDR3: TGTGCCAGCAGTTTAAGGGCGGGGCCTCAAGAGACCCAGTACTTC. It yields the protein CASSLRAGPQETQYF.

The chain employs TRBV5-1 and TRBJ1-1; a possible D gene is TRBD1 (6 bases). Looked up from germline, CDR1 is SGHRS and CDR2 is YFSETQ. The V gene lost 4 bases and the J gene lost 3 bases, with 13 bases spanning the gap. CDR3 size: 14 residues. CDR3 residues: CASSDQGLDTEAFF. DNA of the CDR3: TGCGCCAGCAGCGATCAGGGGTTGGACACTGAAGCTTTCTTT.

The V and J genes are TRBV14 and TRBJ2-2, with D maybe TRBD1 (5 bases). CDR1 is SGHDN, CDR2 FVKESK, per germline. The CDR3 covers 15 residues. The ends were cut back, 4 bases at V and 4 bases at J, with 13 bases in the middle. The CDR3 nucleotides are TGTGCCAGCAGCCGTGGAAGGGGTGGCACCGGGGAGCTGTTTTTT. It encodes CASSRGRGGTGELFF.

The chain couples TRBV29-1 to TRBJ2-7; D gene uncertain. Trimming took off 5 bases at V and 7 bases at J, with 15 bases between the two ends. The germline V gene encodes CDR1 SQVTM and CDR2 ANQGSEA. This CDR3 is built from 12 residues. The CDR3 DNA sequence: TGCAGCGTTCGACACCAAGCTGGGGAGCAGTACTTC. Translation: CSVRHQAGEQYF.

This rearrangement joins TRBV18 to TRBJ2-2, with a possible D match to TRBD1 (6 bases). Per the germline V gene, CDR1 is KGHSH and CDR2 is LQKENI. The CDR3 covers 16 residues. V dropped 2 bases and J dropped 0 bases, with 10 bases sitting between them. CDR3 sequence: CASSPLTGANTGELFF. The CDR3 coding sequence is TGTGCCAGCTCACCATTGACAGGAGCGAACACCGGGGAGCTGTTTTTT. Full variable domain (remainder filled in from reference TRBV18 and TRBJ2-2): NAGVMQNPRHLVRRRGQEARLRCSPMKGHSHVYWYRQLPEEGLKFMVYLQKENIIDESGMPKERFSAEFPKEGPSILRIQQVVRGDSAAYFCASSPLTGANTGELFFGEGSRLTVL.

CDR3 region: CASSYLEGYGYTF. CDR3 sequence (DNA): TGTGCCAGCAGTTACCTCGAGGGCTATGGCTACACCTTC. The chain uses TRBV6-2 or TRBV6-3 and TRBJ1-2, with D hard to call. Germline V CDR1 and CDR2: MNHEY, SVGEGT. The length of the CDR3 is 13 residues. V was trimmed by 2 bases and J by 4 bases, leaving 8 bases between them.

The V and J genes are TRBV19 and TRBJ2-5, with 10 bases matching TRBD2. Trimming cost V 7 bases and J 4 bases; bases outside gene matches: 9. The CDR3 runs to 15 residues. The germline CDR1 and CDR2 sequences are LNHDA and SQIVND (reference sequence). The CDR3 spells CASTEAGGGLETQYF. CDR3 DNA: TGTGCCAGTACCGAAGCGGGAGGGGGATTAGAGACCCAGTACTTC. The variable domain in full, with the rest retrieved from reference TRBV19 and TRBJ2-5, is DGGITQSPKYLFRKEGQNVTLSCEQNLNHDAMYWYRQDPGQGLRLIYYSQIVNDFQKGDIAEGYSVSREKKESFPLTVTSAQKNPTAFYLCASTEAGGGLETQYFGPGTRLLVL.

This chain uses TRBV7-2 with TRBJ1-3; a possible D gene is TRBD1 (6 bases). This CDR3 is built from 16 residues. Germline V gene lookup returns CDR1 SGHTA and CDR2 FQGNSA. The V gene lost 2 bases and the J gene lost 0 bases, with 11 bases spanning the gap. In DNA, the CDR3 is TGTGCCAGCAGCTTAAAGACAGGCAGCTCTGGAAACACCATATATTTT. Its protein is CASSLKTGSSGNTIYF.